The 3 T cell receptor beta chains reported below all come from one sample, sequenced in a study of cytomegalovirus exposure and HLA in healthy donors. PCR primers comprised 60 Vbeta and 13 Jbeta primers. TCRdb keeps only in-frame clones here, not all; method: immunoSEQ multiplex PCR. The table has some 190,000 clones, under 80% seen once; the top ten hold about 2.5%. Sample: PBMCs. These receptors came from a woman younger than 45 in good health and CMV-seropositive.

The chain is built from TRBV4-3 and TRBJ2-1; D is unclear. Germline lookup yields CDR1 LGHNA and CDR2 YSLEER. Trimming pared 0 bases from V and 10 bases from J, leaving 10 bases between. The CDR3 is 13 amino acids. The CDR3 reads CASSQDDNREQFF. The CDR3 nucleotides are TGCGCCAGCAGCCAAGATGACAATAGGGAGCAGTTCTTC.

This clone has only a few counts. The chain is built from TRBV10-2 and TRBJ2-1; 7 nucleotides match TRBD2. The germline V gene has CDR1 WSHSY and CDR2 SAAADI. This CDR3 is 13 amino acids long. The V gene end was trimmed by 4 bases and the J gene end by 6 bases; junction bases not matched to a gene: 3. The DNA of the CDR3 is TGCGCCAGCAGTGCCTCGGGGGGCAATGAGCAGTTCTTC. Translating gives CASSASGGNEQFF.

This chain connects TRBV29-1 to TRBJ1-1; D possibly corresponds to TRBD1 (5 bases). Germline-derived CDR1 and CDR2 are SQVTM and ANQGSEA. The V end lost 3 bases, the J end lost 4 bases, and 12 bases lay between the germline ends. The CDR3 contains 13 residues. In nucleotides, the CDR3 is TGCAGCGTTGAGAGGCGCGGGGGCACTGAAGCTTTCTTT. It translates to CSVERRGGTEAFF. Full variable domain (missing parts from reference TRBV29-1 and TRBJ1-1): SAVISQKPSRDICQRGTSLTIQCQVDSQVTMMFWYRQQPGQSLTLIATANQGSEATYESGFVIDKFPISRPNLTFSTLTVSNMSPEDSSIYLCSVERRGGTEAFFGQGTRLTVV.